Given below is one TCR beta chain in context. The antigen is not known. Across several immunoSEQ plates, the genomic DNA of each subset was split evenly. The data were produced by immunoSEQ multiplex PCR, yet TCRdb's version contains in-frame clones alone and is incomplete. The sample yields millions of clones, approximately 90% seen once. This entry belongs to a study of shared clonotypes between healthy human individuals. Whole-study results and caveats: The study found about 5% of naive CD4 clonotypes shared across a handful of donors. Estimated richness was generally greater in naive than memory subsets.

The CDR3 is made up of 15 amino acids. J gave up 6 bases and V 3 bases, and 9 bases lay outside the gene matches. Looked up from germline, CDR1 is LNHDA and CDR2 is SQIVND (reference sequence). This receptor was taken from a man between 18 and 35 years old in good health. The sample comprised naive CD4+ T cells sorted from blood. Subset: CD45RA+ positively selected. This chain uses TRBV19 with TRBJ1-1, with 8 bases aligning to TRBD1. CDR3 amino acids: CASSILTGGAAEAFF. In nucleotides, the CDR3 is TGTGCCAGTAGTATCCTCACAGGGGGGGCGGCTGAAGCTTTCTTT.